These T cell receptor beta chains were read from a single sample in a study of lymphopenia after photon versus proton radiotherapy. TCRdb's copy holds only in-frame clones and misses some; the assay was immunoSEQ multiplex PCR. The table shows 15,000 to 20,000 clones, with around nine tenths occurring only once. The specimen was peripheral blood, collected from a patient treated with proton-based radiotherapy. The receptors here all came from a man between 65 and 85 years old with pancreatic cancer. The CDR3 runs from the conserved cysteine through the conserved F or W. Each record gives: V gene, D gene, clone size, J gene, CDR3 DNA, CDR3 protein. D genes are given only for firm matches. Some rows have no size entry. The others give once, few or many, or a class for an expanded clone.

>TRBV19|TRBD1|once|TRBJ1-3
TGTGCCAGTACCGGGACAGGGGACTCTGGAAACACCATATATTTT
CASTGTGDSGNTIYF
>TRBV28|TRBD1|once|TRBJ1-6
TGTGCCAGCAGTTTAGGTGGACAGGTAGTCGGTAATTCACCCCTCCACTTT
CASSLGGQVVGNSPLHF
>TRBV12-5|NA|NA|TRBJ2-7
TGTGCTAGTGGTCCTCTGGGAGAGGGCCTCGAGCAGTACTTC
CASGPLGEGLEQYF
>TRBV6-5|NA|NA|TRBJ2-7
TGTGCCAGCAGTTACTCCCTCGCATCGTCCTACGAGCAGTACTTC
CASSYSLASSYEQYF
>TRBV6-4|NA|NA|TRBJ1-1
TGTGCCAGCAGTGAGGGCCGCAACACTGAAGCTTTCTTT
CASSEGRNTEAFF
>TRBV7-2|NA|NA|TRBJ1-4
TGTGCCAGCAGCTTTGGGAAAGGCAATGAAAAACTGTTTTTT
CASSFGKGNEKLFF
>TRBV6-1|TRBD1|NA|TRBJ2-7
TGTGCCAGCAGTGAATTACCGGGACAGGGGGCTGGCGAGCAGTACTTC
CASSELPGQGAGEQYF
>TRBV5-1|TRBD1|NA|TRBJ2-2
TGCGCCAGCAGCCTTTCGGGGACAGTCAACACCGGGGAGCTGTTTTTT
CASSLSGTVNTGELFF
>TRBV2|NA|NA|TRBJ1-4
TGTGCCAGCAGATCCGGGGGGCCGCCCCAAGTAAAACTGTTTTTT
CASRSGGPPQVKLFF
>TRBV5-8|NA|NA|TRBJ1-4
TGTGCCAGCAGCTTGGGACAGCGTAATGAAAAACTGTTTTTT
CASSLGQRNEKLFF
>TRBV5-1|TRBD2|NA|TRBJ2-3
TGCGCCAGCAGCTCTCGACTAGCGGGAAGCACAGATACGCAGTATTTT
CASSSRLAGSTDTQYF
>TRBV6-5|NA|once|TRBJ1-3
TGTGCCAGCAGAACAGCGGGTCGGGGAAACACCATATATTTT
CASRTAGRGNTIYF
>TRBV9|NA|NA|TRBJ2-3
TGTGCCAGCAGCGCCTTACTAGTCACAGATACGCAGTATTTT
CASSALLVTDTQYF
>TRBV5-6|NA|NA|TRBJ2-1
TGTGCCAGCAGCTTGCGACGGCGAGGCAATGAGCAGTTCTTC
CASSLRRRGNEQFF
>TRBV10-2|NA|NA|TRBJ1-2
TGCGCCAGCAGTGAGTCGCCAGGGTCCTCTAACTATGGCTACACCTTC
CASSESPGSSNYGYTF
>TRBV27|TRBD2|NA|TRBJ2-2
TGTGCCAGCAGTCCCGGGAGGGGTTACACCGGGGAGCTGTTTTTT
CASSPGRGYTGELFF